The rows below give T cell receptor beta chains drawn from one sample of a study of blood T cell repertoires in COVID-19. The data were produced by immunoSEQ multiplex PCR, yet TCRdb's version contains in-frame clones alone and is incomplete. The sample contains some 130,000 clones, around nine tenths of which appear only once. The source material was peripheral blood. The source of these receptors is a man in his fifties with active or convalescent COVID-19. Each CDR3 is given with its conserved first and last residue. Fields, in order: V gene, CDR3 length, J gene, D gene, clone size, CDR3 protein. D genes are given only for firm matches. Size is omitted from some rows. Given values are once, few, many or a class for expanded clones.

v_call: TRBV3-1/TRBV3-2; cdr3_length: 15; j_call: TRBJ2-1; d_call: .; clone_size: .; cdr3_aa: CASSPRDLPSSEQFF
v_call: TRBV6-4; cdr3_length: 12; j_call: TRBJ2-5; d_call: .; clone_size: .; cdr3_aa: CAGRLVKETQYF
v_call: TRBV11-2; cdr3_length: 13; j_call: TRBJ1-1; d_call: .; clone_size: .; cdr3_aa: CASSSDRYTEAFF
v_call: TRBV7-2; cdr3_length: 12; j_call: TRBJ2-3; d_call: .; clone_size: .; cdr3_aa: CASSLSTDTQYF
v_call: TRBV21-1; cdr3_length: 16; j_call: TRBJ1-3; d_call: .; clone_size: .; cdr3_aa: CASSEDRVRSGNTIYF
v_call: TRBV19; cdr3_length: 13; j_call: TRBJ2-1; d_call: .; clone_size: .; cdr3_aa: CASTRTEYNEQFF
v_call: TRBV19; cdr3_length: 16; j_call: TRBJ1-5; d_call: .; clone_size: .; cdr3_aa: CASSRSSDSSNQPQHF
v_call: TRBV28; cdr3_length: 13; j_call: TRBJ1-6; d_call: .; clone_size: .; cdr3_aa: CASRTQANSPLHF
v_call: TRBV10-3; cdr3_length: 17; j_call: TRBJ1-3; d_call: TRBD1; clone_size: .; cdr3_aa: CAIAGQGPTGPGNTIYF
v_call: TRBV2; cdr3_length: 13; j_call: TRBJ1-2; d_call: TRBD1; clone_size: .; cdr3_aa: CASAGTGYFGYTF
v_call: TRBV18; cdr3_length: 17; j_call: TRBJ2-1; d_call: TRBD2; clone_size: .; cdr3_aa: CASSPLPLAGVYNEQFF
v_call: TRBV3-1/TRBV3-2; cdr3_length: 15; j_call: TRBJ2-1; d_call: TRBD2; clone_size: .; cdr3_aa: CASSLSTSLGNEQFF
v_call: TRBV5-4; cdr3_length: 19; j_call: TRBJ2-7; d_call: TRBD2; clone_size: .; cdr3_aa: CASSLAGAGGTKSSYEQYF
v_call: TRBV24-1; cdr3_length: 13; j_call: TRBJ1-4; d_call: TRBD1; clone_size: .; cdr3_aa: CATRGQGSEKLFF
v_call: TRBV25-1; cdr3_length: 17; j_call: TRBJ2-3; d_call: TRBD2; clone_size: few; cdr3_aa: CASSSPGRGWQADTQYF
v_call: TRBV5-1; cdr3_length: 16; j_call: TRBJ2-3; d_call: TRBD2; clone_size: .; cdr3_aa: CASSSTSGTVSDTQYF
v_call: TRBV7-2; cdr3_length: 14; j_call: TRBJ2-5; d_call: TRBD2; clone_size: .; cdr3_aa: CASSLTSGGETQYF
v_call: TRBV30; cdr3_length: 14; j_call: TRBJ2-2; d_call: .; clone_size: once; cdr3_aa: CACKGHQSAGELFF
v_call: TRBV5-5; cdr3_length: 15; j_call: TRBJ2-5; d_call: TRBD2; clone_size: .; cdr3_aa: CASRNGLAGQETQYF
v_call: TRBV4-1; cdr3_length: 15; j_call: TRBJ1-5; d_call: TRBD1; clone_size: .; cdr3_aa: CASSRTGGDGQPQHF
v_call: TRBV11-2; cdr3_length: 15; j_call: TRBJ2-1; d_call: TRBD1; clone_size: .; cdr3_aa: CASDLGRTGGNEQFF
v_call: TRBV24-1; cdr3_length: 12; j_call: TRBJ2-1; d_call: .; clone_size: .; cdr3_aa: CATSRDMDEQFF
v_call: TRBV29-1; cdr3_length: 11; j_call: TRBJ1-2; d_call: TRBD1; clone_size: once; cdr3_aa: CSVFWDRGYTF
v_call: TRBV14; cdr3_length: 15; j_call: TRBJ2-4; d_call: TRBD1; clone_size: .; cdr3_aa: CASSQLGQSKNIQYF
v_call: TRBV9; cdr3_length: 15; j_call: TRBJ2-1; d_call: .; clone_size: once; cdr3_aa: CASSPTSSSYNEQFF
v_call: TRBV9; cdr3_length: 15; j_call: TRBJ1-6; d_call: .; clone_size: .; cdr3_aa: CASSAEEGWESPLHF
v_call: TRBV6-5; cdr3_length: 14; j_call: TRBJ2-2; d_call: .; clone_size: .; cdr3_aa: CASTKVRGTGELFF
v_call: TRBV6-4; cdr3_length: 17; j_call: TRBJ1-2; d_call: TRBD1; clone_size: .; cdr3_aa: CASSSGTGGGGGYGYTF
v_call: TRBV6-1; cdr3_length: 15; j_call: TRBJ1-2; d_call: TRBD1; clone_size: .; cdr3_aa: CASSDSGTGMYGYTF
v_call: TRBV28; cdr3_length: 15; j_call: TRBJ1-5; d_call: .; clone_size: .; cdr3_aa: CASSPARFSNQPQHF
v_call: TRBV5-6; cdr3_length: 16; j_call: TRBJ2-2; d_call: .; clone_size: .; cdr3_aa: CASSSPPGRNTGELFF
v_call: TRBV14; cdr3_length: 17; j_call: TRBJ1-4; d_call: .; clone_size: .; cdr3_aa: CASSQGGRGLTNEKLFF
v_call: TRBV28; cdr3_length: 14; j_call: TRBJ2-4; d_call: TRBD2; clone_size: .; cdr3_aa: CASYPAGDKNIQYF
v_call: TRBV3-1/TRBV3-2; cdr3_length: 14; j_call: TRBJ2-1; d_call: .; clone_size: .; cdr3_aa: CASSQDRAHNEQFF
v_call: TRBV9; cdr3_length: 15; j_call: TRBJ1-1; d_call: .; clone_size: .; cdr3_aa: CASSALQGTNTEAFF
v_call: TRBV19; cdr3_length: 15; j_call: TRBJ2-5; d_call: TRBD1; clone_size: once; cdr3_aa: CASSIRTGHQETQYF
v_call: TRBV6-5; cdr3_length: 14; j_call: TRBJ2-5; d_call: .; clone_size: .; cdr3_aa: CASIGVGAPGAQYF